These 20 T cell receptor beta chains were all obtained from the same sample, sequenced in a study of tissue T cells after allogeneic stem cell transplantation. Clones were read by immunoSEQ multiplex PCR, and TCRdb kept only the in-frame ones, dropping some. The table lists 28,000 or so clones, roughly nine tenths of them singletons, with roughly 2% in the top ten. Sample: blood, taken before transplantation. These receptor sequences come from a male donor at least 60 years old who later had graft-versus-host disease after an allogeneic stem cell transplant.

The chain carries TRBV7-6 and TRBJ1-2; 9 positions match TRBD1. This CDR3 has 14 residues. Germline CDR1 SGHVS, CDR2 FNYEAQ. J was trimmed by 8 bases and V by 5 bases; bases with no gene match: 9. The CDR3 spells CASSLGQGRGGYTF. The CDR3 DNA is TGTGCCAGCAGCCTGGGACAGGGAAGAGGCGGCTACACCTTC.

The rearrangement uses TRBV18 and TRBJ1-4; D is unclear. Trimming cost V 3 bases and J 4 bases, with 15 bases left between them. Germline CDR1 reads KGHSH; CDR2 reads LQKENI. The CDR3 covers 16 residues. The CDR3 loop reads CASSPISGVNNEKLFF. CDR3 DNA: TGTGCCAGCTCACCTATAAGCGGAGTGAATAATGAAAAACTGTTTTTT.

CDR3 amino acids: CASSQTGDYEQYF. CDR3 coding DNA: TGTGCCAGCAGCCAGACAGGGGACTACGAGCAGTACTTC. The chain combines TRBV5-5 with TRBJ2-7, with 8 bases that match TRBD1. Germline loops: CDR1 SGHKS, CDR2 YYEKEE (reference sequence). V lost 4 bases, J lost 3 bases, and 3 bases stayed unmatched. The length of the CDR3 is 13 residues.

V usage is TRBV15 and J usage is TRBJ2-7; 9 nucleotides agree with TRBD2. The CDR3 consists of 16 residues. CDR1 is LNHNV and CDR2 is YYDKDF in the germline V gene (reference sequence). V was pared by 1 base and J by 0 bases, with 4 bases of the junction left unmatched. The CDR3 spells CATSRGGGGASYEQYF. The CDR3 DNA sequence: TGTGCCACCAGCAGAGGTGGCGGGGGGGCCTCCTACGAGCAGTACTTC.

The gene calls are TRBV10-1 and TRBJ2-7; a possible D gene is TRBD1 (6 bases). V lost 3 bases to trimming and J lost 0 bases, with 12 bases between them. Germline V gene sequence: CDR1 WNHNN, CDR2 SYGVQD (reference sequence). This CDR3 is built from 15 residues. In nucleotides, the CDR3 is TGCGCCAGCAGTGACCCACAGGGATTCTCCTACGAGCAGTACTTC. This gives the protein CASSDPQGFSYEQYF.

This clone occurred once. The chain joins TRBV14 to TRBJ1-2; D gene ambiguous. Germline-derived CDR1 and CDR2 are SGHDN and FVKESK. The ends were cut back, 1 base at V and 3 bases at J, with 9 bases in the middle. The CDR3 is made up of 14 amino acids. CDR3 sequence (DNA): TGTGCCAGCAGCCAAGGCTCCGGGCACTATGGCTACACCTTC. It is translated as CASSQGSGHYGYTF.

This chain joins TRBV5-1 and TRBJ2-5, with D possibly TRBD1 on 5 matching bases. This CDR3 region has 13 residues. Germline V gene data show CDR1 as SGHRS and CDR2 as YFSETQ. Deletions cut 3 bases from V and 3 bases from J, with 9 bases between. The CDR3 sequence: CASSSDTKETQYF. The DNA of the CDR3 is TGCGCCAGCAGCTCGGACACGAAAGAGACCCAGTACTTC.

CDR3 sequence reads: CASSLLGSGNTIYF. The CDR3 nucleotides are TGTGCCAGCAGTTTATTGGGTTCTGGAAACACCATATATTTT. J is TRBJ1-3 and V is TRBV27, with D unclear. The CDR3 is 14 residues long. Trimming pared 1 base from V and 1 base from J, leaving 5 bases between. Germline V gene data show CDR1 as MNHEY and CDR2 as SMNVEV (reference sequence).

The J gene is TRBJ2-5, the V gene TRBV5-1; unclear D gene. Trimming left V 0 bases short and J 2 bases short, with 11 bases between. The CDR3 length is 15 residues. Germline V gene data show CDR1 as SGHRS and CDR2 as YFSETQ. As DNA, the CDR3 is TGCGCCAGCAGCTTGGCCTTGGCAGATCAAGAGACCCAGTACTTC. Its protein product is CASSLALADQETQYF.

The chain links TRBV4-2 to TRBJ2-3; the match to TRBD2 covers 9 bases. Germline assignment: CDR1 LGHNA and CDR2 YNFKEQ. There are 16 residues in the CDR3. V was clipped by 1 base and J by 5 bases; unmatched bases: 7. The CDR3 region has the DNA TGTGCCAGCAGCCAAGGTGAAGCGGGGGGAGGAGATACGCAGTATTTT. It translates to CASSQGEAGGGDTQYF.

The chain combines TRBV19 with TRBJ2-6; 8 bases map to TRBD1. Trimming cost V 5 bases and J 0 bases; bases outside gene matches: 6. Germline CDR1 is LNHDA and CDR2 is SQIVND (reference sequence). This CDR3 has 17 residues. CDR3 DNA: TGTGCCAGTAGTTCCGGACAGGGTTTCTCTGGGGCCAACGTCCTGACTTTC. Amino acid sequence: CASSSGQGFSGANVLTF.

V usage is TRBV3-1 (or the pseudogene TRBV3-2) and J usage is TRBJ2-7; 14 positions match TRBD2. Germline CDR1 reads LGHDT; CDR2 reads YNNKEL (reference sequence). The CDR3 has 18 residues. V dropped 1 base and J dropped 3; count of bases not matched to a gene: 8. The CDR3 sequence: CASSQAGTSGSLNYEQYF. Written as DNA, the CDR3 is TGTGCCAGCAGCCAAGCTGGGACTAGCGGGAGCCTAAACTACGAGCAGTACTTC.

The chain uses TRBV5-1 and TRBJ2-1; D possibly corresponds to TRBD2 (5 bases). The V end was cut by 0 bases, the J end by 8 bases, with 21 bases between. CDR1 is SGHRS and CDR2 is YFSETQ in the germline V gene. The CDR3 extends over 17 amino acids. The CDR3 protein is CASSLATASNLADEQFF. CDR3 DNA: TGCGCCAGCAGCTTGGCTACAGCCTCGAATCTAGCTGATGAGCAGTTCTTC. Supplemented by reference TRBV5-1 and TRBJ2-1, the full variable domain reads KAGVTQTPRYLIKTRGQQVTLSCSPISGHRSVSWYQQTPGQGLQFLFEYFSETQRNKGNFPGRFSGRQFSNSRSEMNVSTLELGDSALYLCASSLATASNLADEQFFGPGTRLTVL.

This chain connects TRBV19 to TRBJ1-1; TRBD1 matches 10 bases. CDR3 length: 15 residues. J lost 3 bases, V lost 8 bases, and 9 bases had no gene match. Germline V gene lookup returns CDR1 LNHDA and CDR2 SQIVND (reference sequence). The CDR3: CASGDRGRSDTEAFF. The CDR3 nucleotides are TGTGCCAGTGGGGACAGGGGTAGATCTGACACTGAAGCTTTCTTT.

This sequence joins TRBV24-1 and TRBJ2-3; maybe TRBD2 (6 bases). V lost 4 bases and J 2 bases, leaving 15 bases between the germline ends. This CDR3 is built from 16 residues. Germline V CDR1 and CDR2: KGHDR, SFDVKD. The CDR3 region is CATSDPRDFPTDTQYF. Here the CDR3 DNA reads TGTGCCACCAGTGACCCAAGGGACTTCCCCACAGATACGCAGTATTTT.

The table lists this clone with a few counts. This sequence joins TRBV28 and TRBJ1-2, with 9 nucleotides matching TRBD1. V lost 6 bases and J lost 2; bases outside the gene matches: 4. The CDR3 sequence is 14 residues long. CDR1 MDHEN and CDR2 SYDVKM come from the germline V gene. As DNA, the CDR3 is TGTGCCAGCAGGGGCGGACAGGGGAACTATGGCTACACCTTC. Protein product: CASRGGQGNYGYTF.

This sequence joins TRBV3-1 (or the pseudogene TRBV3-2) and TRBJ2-5, with TRBD2 matching 8 bases. With V trimmed by 3 bases and J by 6 bases, 6 bases remained unmatched. CDR3 length: 14 amino acids. Germline V gene data show CDR1 as LGHDT and CDR2 as YNNKEL (reference sequence). The DNA of the CDR3 is TGTGCCAGCAGCCAGCCGGGACTAGGCAAGACCCAGTACTTC. Translating gives CASSQPGLGKTQYF.

V is TRBV4-2 and J is TRBJ2-7; D uncertain. This CDR3 has 15 residues. V lost 1 base and J lost 2, with 12 bases in between. The germline gives CDR1 LGHNA, CDR2 YNFKEQ. For the CDR3, the DNA is TGTGCCAGCAGCCAAGTGTCGGGCGCGACCTACGAGCAGTACTTC. Protein: CASSQVSGATYEQYF.

The V gene is TRBV7-9, the J gene TRBJ1-6; 9 bases agree with TRBD1. There are 14 residues in the CDR3. Germline CDR1 reads SEHNR; CDR2 reads FQNEAQ (reference sequence). V shed 5 bases, J shed 10 bases, and the junction held 6 bases outside the gene matches. Written as DNA, the CDR3 is TGTGCCAGCAGCATGGGACAGGGAGGGTCACCCCTCCACTTT. Protein product: CASSMGQGGSPLHF.

The rearrangement links TRBV7-6 to TRBJ2-5; D is ambiguous. V was pared by 5 bases and J by 2 bases, with 15 bases between. Germline values: CDR1 SGHVS, CDR2 FNYEAQ. The CDR3 runs to 15 residues. CDR3 sequence: CASSAITGRQETQYF. CDR3 DNA sequence: TGTGCCAGCAGCGCGATAACGGGCCGGCAAGAGACCCAGTACTTC. Complete variable domain (other parts from reference TRBV7-6 and TRBJ2-5): GAGVSQSPRYKVTKRGQDVALRCDPISGHVSLYWYRQALGQGPEFLTYFNYEAQQDKSGLPNDRFSAERPEGSISTLTIQRTEQRDSAMYRCASSAITGRQETQYFGPGTRLLVL.